This T cell receptor (beta chain) was recovered during a study of cytomegalovirus exposure and HLA in healthy donors. Study conclusions and caveats: Previously analyzed data showed that most TCR beta V segments were productive at a frequency of about 90% or about 30%. When analyzed later, the rates of TCR association showed variation by HLA locus, with DRB1 the most and HLA-C the fewest.

There are 13 residues in the CDR3. The germline V gene encodes CDR1 LGHNA and CDR2 YSLEER. V was pared by 3 bases and J by 5 bases, with 10 bases between. A multiplex PCR was run with 60 Vbeta primers and 13 Jbeta primers. How the authors handled the data: Among the unique TCR beta chains that a later analysis counted, about 86 million in all, roughly 11 million were shared. Measured with immunoSEQ multiplex PCR; TCRdb has only the in-frame clones, and not every one. The D gene and trimming were derived from the DNA, and the V and J assignments and clone size from that table. The specimen's table records around 53,000 clones. As for this clone: The antigen remains undetermined.

The donors gave bone marrow, and they were healthy. Sequencing was carried out using PBMCs. This receptor was identified in a male donor in good health and CMV-seropositive. This chain uses TRBV4-3 with TRBJ1-2; D might be TRBD1 (5 bases). This CDR3 reads CASSQDQGYGYTF. In nucleotides, the CDR3 is TGCGCCAGCAGCCAGGATCAGGGTTATGGCTACACCTTC.